Described below is a single T cell receptor (beta chain) sequence and its context. The antigen remains unidentified. PCR primers comprised 60 Vbeta and 13 Jbeta primers. Assay: immunoSEQ multiplex PCR; the TCRdb copy retains only in-frame clones and omits some. The sample yields 5,500 to 8,000 clones, more than 45% seen once. The data stem from a study of cytomegalovirus exposure and HLA in healthy donors. Findings and caveats of the study: Within a later analysis, the majority of CMV-associated TCR beta chains appeared HLA-restricted. For TCR beta chains, V- and J-gene trimming was later linked to a missense DCLRE1C variant. Researchers reported that a few CMV-associated chains were confirmed in vitro as CMV antigen-specific.

CDR3 length equals 14 residues. Germline values: CDR1 PRHDT, CDR2 FYEKMQ (reference sequence). V lost 6 bases and J lost 4; bases outside the gene matches: 9. The chain couples TRBV13 to TRBJ2-7; 7 positions match TRBD2. This clonotype was obtained from a man in his thirties or forties in good health and CMV-seropositive. The sequencing input was PBMCs. CDR3 sequence (DNA): TGTGCCAGCAGAGACACCCCAGCGGGGTACGAGCAGTACTTC. It codes for CASRDTPAGYEQYF. Using reference TRBV13 and TRBJ2-7 for the parts outside the CDR3, the full variable domain is AAGVIQSPRHLIKEKRETATLKCYPIPRHDTVYWYQQGPGQDPQFLISFYEKMQSDKGSIPDRFSAQQFSDYHSELNMSSLELGDSALYFCASRDTPAGYEQYFGPGTRLTVT.